The clone carrying this T cell receptor beta chain was seen only once. Primers included in the PCR were 60 Vbeta and 13 Jbeta primers. Source study methods: Among the unique TCR beta chains that a later analysis counted, about 86 million in all, roughly 11 million were shared. Produced via immunoSEQ multiplex PCR; TCRdb's table is partial and in-frame only. V and J calls and clone size are given by that table; D and trimming were obtained from the DNA. This sample has under 250,000 clones, with around 76% found just once. The record originates from a study of cytomegalovirus exposure and HLA in healthy donors. The TCR was taken from a man aged 18 to 35 in good health and CMV-seronegative. The sample taken for sequencing was PBMCs.

Written as DNA, the CDR3 is TGTGCCAGCAGCGTAGACTGGGACAGGGGCGGTAGAAACACCGGGGAGCTGTTTTTT. Residues: CASSVDWDRGGRNTGELFF. The chain recombines TRBV9 with TRBJ2-2, with 10 nucleotides matching TRBD1. J was trimmed by 2 bases and V by 0 bases; bases with no gene match: 10. This CDR3 spans 19 amino acids. Germline loops: CDR1 SGDLS, CDR2 YYNGEE. The full variable domain, rest sourced from reference TRBV9 and TRBJ2-2, is DSGVTQTPKHLITATGQRVTLRCSPRSGDLSVYWYQQSLDQGLQFLIQYYNGEERAKGNILERFSAQQFPDLHSELNLSSLELGDSALYFCASSVDWDRGGRNTGELFFGEGSRLTVL.